Below, 5 T cell receptor beta chains from the same sample are listed, as sequenced in a study of patients and donors after allogeneic stem cell transplantation. TCRdb re-analysed the RT-PCR reads in MiXCR, keeping a single row per CDR3 protein. The data contain roughly 250,000 distinct CDR3 sequences, 12% to 15% of them seen just once; the ten biggest clones take up roughly 10%. Sequenced input: blood, either unsorted or a sorted T cell fraction (not recorded which). The receptor source for this set is a human donor who was either an allogeneic HSCT recipient or a stem cell or donor lymphocyte infusion donor (not recorded which). It is not recorded whose cells these are; they may come from a transplant donor.

The chain has TRBV25-1 and TRBJ2-3; 8 bases agree with TRBD2. Germline CDR1 MGHDK, CDR2 SYGVNS. The J segment lost 5 bases and the V segment lost 4 bases, leaving 8 bases of the junction unmatched. CDR3 length: 15 amino acids. CDR3 loop: CASSGVAGKIDTQYF. The CDR3 bases are TGTGCCAGCAGTGGAGTAGCGGGAAAGATAGATACGCAGTATTTT.

This clonotype has ten or more counts. The rearrangement links TRBV2 to TRBJ2-1; D gene unclear. Trimming took 4 bases from V and 0 from J, leaving 10 bases between them. This CDR3 is 15 amino acids long. CDR1 and CDR2 (germline): SNHLY, FYNNEI. CDR3 DNA sequence: TGTGCCAGCAGTGTTGGGCAAAGCTCCTACAATGAGCAGTTCTTC. It specifies CASSVGQSSYNEQFF. Filled out from reference TRBV2 and TRBJ2-1, the complete variable domain reads EPEVTQTPSHQVTQMGQEVILRCVPISNHLYFYWYRQILGQKVEFLVSFYNNEISEKSEIFDDQFSVERPDGSNFTLKIRSTKLEDSAMYFCASSVGQSSYNEQFFGPGTRLTVL.

The chain recombines TRBV19 with TRBJ2-7; 7 positions match TRBD2. The germline V gene encodes CDR1 LNHDA and CDR2 SQIVND (reference sequence). The CDR3 contains 14 residues. The V gene end was trimmed by 4 bases and the J gene end by 5 bases; junction bases not matched to a gene: 8. The CDR3 here is CASSSGTILNEQYF. In DNA, the CDR3 is TGTGCCAGTAGTAGCGGGACTATTCTGAACGAGCAGTACTTC.

This clonotype was found a few times. This rearrangement joins TRBV18 to TRBJ1-1, with a tentative D call TRBD1 (6 bases). The germline gives CDR1 KGHSH, CDR2 LQKENI. V dropped 4 bases and J dropped 0 bases, with 21 bases sitting between them. This CDR3 is built from 18 residues. The chain's CDR3 is CASSLTSPGASMNTEAFF. CDR3 nucleotides: TGTGCCAGCTCACTGACTTCGCCGGGGGCGTCTATGAACACTGAAGCTTTCTTT. The full variable domain, with the rest looked up from reference TRBV18 and TRBJ1-1, is NAGVMQNPRHLVRRRGQEARLRCSPMKGHSHVYWYRQLPEEGLKFMVYLQKENIIDESGMPKERFSAEFPKEGPSILRIQQVVRGDSAAYFCASSLTSPGASMNTEAFFGQGTRLTVV.

This clonotype was picked up a small number of times. The gene calls are TRBV20-1 and TRBJ1-1; D is unclear. The CDR3 covers 12 residues. V was clipped by 4 bases and J by 1 base, with 7 bases between them. Per germline, CDR1 DFQATT and CDR2 SNEGSKA (reference sequence). CDR3 amino acids: CSANAGNTEAFF. Written as DNA, the CDR3 is TGCAGTGCTAACGCAGGGAACACTGAAGCTTTCTTT.